The T cell receptor (beta chain) under discussion was sequenced for a study of T cell changes during pregnancy in multiple sclerosis. The CDR3 totals 17 residues. Trimming stripped 6 bases from V and 5 bases from J, with 25 bases between. CDR1 and CDR2 from the germline V gene are SGHVS and FQNEAQ. Clones were read by immunoSEQ multiplex PCR, and TCRdb kept only the in-frame ones, dropping some. Of some 44,000 clones in the sample, around nine tenths were seen once. V is TRBV7-8 and J is TRBJ1-1, with a tentative D call TRBD1 (5 bases). This receptor was taken from a female donor with multiple sclerosis, enrolled in a pregnancy study. Sequencing used CD4+ T cells from peripheral blood mononuclear cells, obtained after pregnancy. The CDR3 DNA follows: TGTGCCAGCAGACTCCGCGCGGGGACGACGGGGGGGACTGAAGCTTTCTTT. Encoded protein: CASRLRAGTTGGTEAFF. The variable domain in full, completed from reference TRBV7-8 and TRBJ1-1, reads GAGVSQSPRYKVAKRGQDVALRCDPISGHVSLFWYQQALGQGPEFLTYFQNEAQLDKSGLPSDRFFAERPEGSVSTLKIQRTQQEDSAVYLCASRLRAGTTGGTEAFFGQGTRLTVV.